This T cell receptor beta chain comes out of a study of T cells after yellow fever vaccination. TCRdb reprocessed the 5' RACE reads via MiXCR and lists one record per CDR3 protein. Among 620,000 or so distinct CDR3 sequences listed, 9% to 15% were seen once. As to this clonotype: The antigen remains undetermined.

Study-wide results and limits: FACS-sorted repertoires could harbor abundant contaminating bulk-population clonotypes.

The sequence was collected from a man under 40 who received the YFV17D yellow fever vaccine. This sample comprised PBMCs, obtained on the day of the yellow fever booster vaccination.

CDR3 coding DNA: TGCAGTGCTCCCTTGGGGGAGAGTGAGACCCAGTACTTC. Translation: CSAPLGESETQYF. This rearrangement joins TRBV20-1 to TRBJ2-5; TRBD1 or TRBD2 may be the D gene (5 bases each). The V gene's germline CDR1 is DFQATT and CDR2 SNEGSKA (reference sequence). Trimming stripped 5 bases from V and 5 bases from J, with 15 bases between. The CDR3 contains 13 residues.